Sequencing of this T cell receptor beta chain was carried out in a study of OX40 agonist ivuxolimab in advanced cancers. As for the study in general: Enrolled patients in dose escalation had cancers that were hepatocellular carcinoma, melanoma, renal cell or head and neck cancer. General study results and limits: Researchers report that CD8+ T cells had, on average, more expanded clones than CD4+.

TCRdb keeps only in-frame clones here, not all; method: immunoSEQ multiplex PCR. The sample has about 84,000 clones; roughly 82% are singletons. Comments on this clone: Its antigen is as yet unknown.

The CDR3 runs 14 residues. Germline V gene lookup returns CDR1 SGHDN and CDR2 FVKESK. Trimming took off 4 bases at V and 2 bases at J, with 11 bases between the two ends. The receptor comes from an adult with an advanced solid tumor such as melanoma, head and neck, liver or kidney cancer. Sequencing was performed on CD4+ or CD8+ T cells sorted from blood, taken in a trial of the OX40 agonist ivuxolimab. The chain is built from TRBV14 and TRBJ2-5, with D uncertain. CDR3 coding DNA: TGTGCCAGCAGCCTTCAAGCGCGGCAAGAGACCCAGTACTTC. This translates into CASSLQARQETQYF.